Following are 20 T cell receptor beta chains from one sample sequenced in a study of blood T cell repertoires in COVID-19. Data came from immunoSEQ multiplex PCR; TCRdb stores just in-frame clones and leaves some out. This sample has over 250,000 clones; about 70% occur once, and the top ten carry 3% to 3.5%. The material sequenced was peripheral blood. Receptors were obtained from a woman at least 80 years old with acute or convalescent COVID-19.

The chain is built from TRBV19 and TRBJ1-3; no definite D call. Germline V gives CDR1 LNHDA, CDR2 SQIVND (reference sequence). Between the trimmed V and J ends, which lost 3 bases and 1 base, there was a span of 13 bases. The CDR3 has 16 residues. CDR3 sequence: CASSMAPRSSGNTIYF. The CDR3 DNA follows: TGTGCCAGTAGTATGGCCCCGAGGAGTTCTGGAAACACCATATATTTT.

V and J are TRBV4-1 and TRBJ2-3, with TRBD2 identical over 13 bases. The trim removed 2 bases at V and 2 bases at J, leaving 13 bases unmatched. This CDR3 is 20 amino acids long. Per the germline V gene, CDR1 is MGHRA and CDR2 is YSYEKL. Here the CDR3 DNA reads TGCGCCAGCAGCCAAATCCGGACTAGCGGGGGCCTTGGTCCCACAGATACGCAGTATTTT. Translating it yields CASSQIRTSGGLGPTDTQYF.

This clone has only one observation. This chain uses TRBV3-1 (or the pseudogene TRBV3-2) with TRBJ2-7, with 10 positions matching TRBD1. V was clipped by 5 bases and J by 5 bases; unmatched bases: 6. The CDR3 consists of 14 residues. CDR1 LGHDT and CDR2 YNNKEL come from the germline V gene (reference sequence). The CDR3 nucleotides are TGTGCCAGCAGCGCCCGGGACAGGGGCAACGAGCAGTACTTC. Protein product: CASSARDRGNEQYF.

The rearrangement links TRBV10-3 to TRBJ2-3, with D possibly matching TRBD2 (7 bases). The length of the CDR3 is 13 residues. Germline V lookup: CDR1 ENHRY, CDR2 SYGVKD. V lost 9 bases, J lost 4 bases, and 14 bases lay in between. Here the CDR3 reads CAILRGGPDTQYF. DNA for the CDR3: TGTGCCATTCTACGCGGGGGCCCAGATACGCAGTATTTT.

This clone appeared once. The chain joins TRBV7-9 to TRBJ1-3; unclear D gene. The length of the CDR3 is 14 residues. The V and J ends lost 7 bases and 1 base respectively, with 11 bases between them. From germline, CDR1 is SEHNR and CDR2 FQNEAQ (reference sequence). The CDR3 spells CASTLVLSGNTIYF. For the CDR3, the DNA is TGTGCCAGCACCTTGGTTCTATCTGGAAACACCATATATTTT. Drawing the rest from reference TRBV7-9 and TRBJ1-3, the complete variable domain is DTGVSQNPRHKITKRGQNVTFRCDPISEHNRLYWYRQTLGQGPEFLTYFQNEAQLEKSRLLSDRFSAERPKGSFSTLEIQRTEQGDSAMYLCASTLVLSGNTIYFGEGSWLTVV.

The chain couples TRBV3-1 (or the pseudogene TRBV3-2) to TRBJ1-2, with D perhaps matching TRBD1 (6 bases). The germline V and J ends were trimmed by 1 base and 4 bases, with 10 bases remaining between them. The germline CDR1 and CDR2 sequences are LGHDT and YNNKEL (reference sequence). The CDR3 loop spans 14 amino acids. CDR3 sequence: CASSQGVRGYGYTF. In DNA form, the CDR3 reads TGTGCCAGCAGCCAAGGCGTCAGGGGCTATGGCTACACCTTC.

The V call is TRBV7-2, the J call TRBJ1-4; weak D call: TRBD1 (6 bases). Germline V gene sequence: CDR1 SGHTA, CDR2 FQGNSA. This CDR3 has 15 amino acids. V gave up 10 bases and J gave up 1 base, with 16 bases separating them. The CDR3 here is CATGLQGKTNEKLFF. The DNA of the CDR3 is TGTGCCACCGGTTTACAGGGTAAAACTAATGAAAAACTGTTTTTT. The full variable domain, its missing parts supplied by reference TRBV7-2 and TRBJ1-4, is GAGVSQSPSNKVTEKGKDVELRCDPISGHTALYWYRQSLGQGLEFLIYFQGNSAPDKSGLPSDRFSAERTGGSVSTLTIQRTQQEDSAVYLCATGLQGKTNEKLFFGSGTQLSVL.

The rearrangement uses TRBV2 and TRBJ1-2; D remains ambiguous. The germline V gene has CDR1 SNHLY and CDR2 FYNNEI. The CDR3 is 12 amino acids. V shed 7 bases and J shed 8 bases, with 14 bases lying between them. CDR3 coding DNA: TGTGCCAGCACCCAACGGGGTGAGGGCTACACCTTC. Amino acids: CASTQRGEGYTF.

The V and J genes are TRBV7-8 and TRBJ2-7; a weak D match, TRBD1 (6 bases). Germline V gene sequence: CDR1 SGHVS, CDR2 FQNEAQ. The CDR3 contains 13 residues. With 5 bases removed from V and 4 bases from J, the gap between germline ends came to 12 bases. Here the CDR3 reads CASSLAGAYEQYF. CDR3 DNA sequence: TGTGCCAGCAGCCTGGCAGGGGCTTACGAGCAGTACTTC. Filled out from reference TRBV7-8 and TRBJ2-7, the complete variable domain reads GAGVSQSPRYKVAKRGQDVALRCDPISGHVSLFWYQQALGQGPEFLTYFQNEAQLDKSGLPSDRFFAERPEGSVSTLKIQRTQQEDSAVYLCASSLAGAYEQYFGPGTRLTVT.

This chain links TRBV29-1 with TRBJ2-4; weak D call: TRBD2 (7 bases). The germline gives CDR1 SQVTM, CDR2 ANQGSEA. V was shortened by 7 bases and J by 2 bases, with 15 bases between the two germline ends. CDR3 length: 14 amino acids. CDR3 loop: CSAGGGGPKNIQYF. In DNA form, the CDR3 reads TGCAGCGCTGGAGGGGGGGGACCCAAAAACATTCAGTACTTC.

The chain has TRBV19 and TRBJ1-3; no firm D call. CDR3 length: 13 amino acids. V was shortened by 3 bases and J by 7 bases, with 10 bases between the two germline ends. The germline gives CDR1 LNHDA, CDR2 SQIVND (reference sequence). As DNA, the CDR3 is TGTGCCAGTAGTATGATGGGGAGGAACACCATATATTTT. Translation: CASSMMGRNTIYF.

The rearrangement links TRBV6-2 or TRBV6-3 to TRBJ2-7, with D unclear. This CDR3 comprises 16 residues. Looked up from germline, CDR1 is MNHEY and CDR2 is SVGEGT. Trimming stripped 0 bases from V and 3 bases from J, with 15 bases between. CDR3 bases: TGTGCCAGCAGTTACTCGTTGGCCCCCCTTTACTACGAGCAGTACTTC. Its translation: CASSYSLAPLYYEQYF.

In this sample, this clone turned up once. The rearrangement links TRBV19 to TRBJ1-2; 8 positions match TRBD1. The CDR3 totals 16 residues. Looked up from germline, CDR1 is LNHDA and CDR2 is SQIVND (reference sequence). After removal of 2 bases from V and 3 bases from J, the junction contained 8 bases not matched to a gene. CDR3 sequence: CASSIIGMGQDYGYTF. The DNA for the CDR3 is TGTGCCAGTAGTATAATTGGGATGGGACAGGACTATGGCTACACCTTC.

This chain links TRBV5-1 with TRBJ2-1, with 7 bases aligning to TRBD2. CDR1 and CDR2 from the germline V gene are SGHRS and YFSETQ. J lost 4 bases, V lost 4 bases, and 14 bases had no gene match. The CDR3 spans 17 residues. The CDR3 reads CASSALFREDRYNEQFF. The CDR3 DNA reads as TGCGCCAGCAGCGCCCTATTCCGGGAGGACCGATACAATGAGCAGTTCTTC. The full variable domain, its missing parts supplied by reference TRBV5-1 and TRBJ2-1, is KAGVTQTPRYLIKTRGQQVTLSCSPISGHRSVSWYQQTPGQGLQFLFEYFSETQRNKGNFPGRFSGRQFSNSRSEMNVSTLELGDSALYLCASSALFREDRYNEQFFGPGTRLTVL.

The CDR3 DNA is TGCGCCAGCAGCTTGGTTGGACAGGGCCTAGTAAACACCATATATTTT. Protein: CASSLVGQGLVNTIYF. The chain recombines TRBV5-1 with TRBJ1-3, with 8 nucleotides matching TRBD1. This CDR3 spans 16 amino acids. Germline loops: CDR1 SGHRS, CDR2 YFSETQ. J gave up 6 bases and V 0 bases, and 8 bases lay outside the gene matches.

CDR3 bases: TGTGCCAGCAGTCCACCTTCAGGGACTAGCGGCTTCCCCTACGAGCAGTACTTC. It is translated as CASSPPSGTSGFPYEQYF. The rearrangement links TRBV2 to TRBJ2-7; 11 bases are shared with TRBD2. This CDR3 comprises 18 residues. Trimming took 5 bases from V and 2 from J; bases not matched to a gene: 14. Looked up from germline, CDR1 is SNHLY and CDR2 is FYNNEI.

The CDR3 reads CASSLVSQGTDTQYF. DNA for the CDR3: TGTGCCAGCAGCTTAGTTTCACAGGGGACAGATACGCAGTATTTT. The chain joins TRBV7-2 to TRBJ2-3, with 7 bases matching TRBD1. The V gene end was trimmed by 1 base and the J gene end by 3 bases; junction bases not matched to a gene: 4. Germline assignment: CDR1 SGHTA and CDR2 FQGNSA. There are 15 residues in the CDR3. Full variable domain (missing parts from reference TRBV7-2 and TRBJ2-3): GAGVSQSPSNKVTEKGKDVELRCDPISGHTALYWYRQSLGQGLEFLIYFQGNSAPDKSGLPSDRFSAERTGGSVSTLTIQRTQQEDSAVYLCASSLVSQGTDTQYFGPGTRLTVL.

This clone was observed a few times. V usage is TRBV3-1 (or the pseudogene TRBV3-2) and J usage is TRBJ2-2; 8 positions agree with TRBD1. The CDR3 is made up of 16 amino acids. Germline V lookup: CDR1 LGHDT, CDR2 YNNKEL (reference sequence). The J segment lost 8 bases and the V segment lost 4 bases, leaving 12 bases of the junction unmatched. DNA for the CDR3: TGTGCCAGCAGCCGCCCCAGGGGGCTGAATGAAGGGGAGCTGTTTTTT. It specifies CASSRPRGLNEGELFF.

With regard to this clone: The same CDR3 also results from other DNA sequences found in this sample. V usage is TRBV6-1 and J usage is TRBJ2-7, with D perhaps TRBD1 (6 bases). The germline gives CDR1 MNHNS, CDR2 SASEGT. Trimming shortened V by 2 bases and J by 2 bases, and 10 bases separated the two germline ends. The CDR3 contains 14 residues. For the CDR3, the DNA is TGTGCCAGCAGTGAACGAGGGGGACCCTACGAGCAGTACTTC. The encoded protein is CASSERGGPYEQYF.

This chain uses TRBV10-1 with TRBJ2-7; 10 bases fit TRBD1. The CDR3 is 16 residues long. Per germline, CDR1 WNHNN and CDR2 SYGVQD (reference sequence). With V trimmed by 3 bases and J by 7 bases, 12 bases remained unmatched. The DNA for the CDR3 is TGCGCCAGCAGTGACAACCCCGGGACAGGGGAAAGGGAGCAGTACTTC. This translates into CASSDNPGTGEREQYF.